What follows is one T cell receptor (beta chain) and its context. The CDR3 consists of 16 residues. From germline, CDR1 is SGDLS and CDR2 YYNGEE. Losses at the gene ends were 2 bases for V and 8 bases for J; bases not matched to a gene: 13. Profiled with immunoSEQ multiplex PCR; TCRdb holds only in-frame clones, not every one. The table records some 140,000 clones, roughly 85% of them present only once. The sample is drawn from a study of blood T cell repertoires in COVID-19. The receptor was isolated from a man aged 55 to 70 with acute or convalescent COVID-19. J is TRBJ1-2 and V is TRBV9, with TRBD1 matching over 9 bases. Material: peripheral blood. This chain's CDR3 is CASSVDTTGGVGGYTF. In DNA form, the CDR3 reads TGTGCCAGCAGCGTCGATACGACAGGGGGAGTGGGCGGCTACACCTTC. The entire variable domain, with the rest obtained from reference TRBV9 and TRBJ1-2, is as follows: DSGVTQTPKHLITATGQRVTLRCSPRSGDLSVYWYQQSLDQGLQFLIQYYNGEERAKGNILERFSAQQFPDLHSELNLSSLELGDSALYFCASSVDTTGGVGGYTFGSGTRLTVV.